The rows below give T cell receptor beta chains drawn from one sample of a study of blood T cell repertoires in COVID-19. Method: immunoSEQ multiplex PCR; TCRdb's copy keeps in-frame clones and lacks some. The data contain more than 100,000 clones, over 65% of them singletons. Sequenced material: peripheral blood. Receptor source: a human donor with acute or convalescent COVID-19. The donor label of this sample is uncertain. CDR3s leave out the opening cysteine and the closing phenylalanine or tryptophan. Each record gives: J gene, clone size, V gene, CDR3 protein. Rows may omit the clone size; those that give it use once, few, many or a size class.

j_call: TRBJ2-2; clone_size: NA; v_call: TRBV6-5; cdr3_aa: ASLAGGGGELF
j_call: TRBJ2-7; clone_size: once; v_call: TRBV18; cdr3_aa: ASSPTGGNYEQY
j_call: TRBJ1-1; clone_size: NA; v_call: TRBV3-1/TRBV3-2; cdr3_aa: ASSQDAGLLRGDTEAF
j_call: TRBJ1-3; clone_size: many; v_call: TRBV2; cdr3_aa: ASSVRHPLDGNTIY
j_call: TRBJ1-6; clone_size: NA; v_call: TRBV11-2; cdr3_aa: ASSLSSYGGNSPLH
j_call: TRBJ1-4; clone_size: NA; v_call: TRBV6-5; cdr3_aa: ASRGATNEKLF
j_call: TRBJ1-4; clone_size: NA; v_call: TRBV28; cdr3_aa: ASRRQNGGEKLF
j_call: TRBJ1-2; clone_size: NA; v_call: TRBV11-2; cdr3_aa: ASSLDLGGFYGYT
j_call: TRBJ2-1; clone_size: NA; v_call: TRBV19; cdr3_aa: ASRVGTGGYNEQF
j_call: TRBJ1-2; clone_size: NA; v_call: TRBV3-1/TRBV3-2; cdr3_aa: ASSQVTGVYGYT
j_call: TRBJ1-1; clone_size: NA; v_call: TRBV19; cdr3_aa: ASSIPMNTEAF
j_call: TRBJ2-1; clone_size: few; v_call: TRBV10-2; cdr3_aa: ASSAKLAGYNEQF
j_call: TRBJ1-4; clone_size: NA; v_call: TRBV5-1; cdr3_aa: ASSSSGQKNEKLF
j_call: TRBJ1-1; clone_size: few; v_call: TRBV4-1; cdr3_aa: ASSLGELNTEAF
j_call: TRBJ1-5; clone_size: medium-sized; v_call: TRBV5-1; cdr3_aa: ASSLYSNQPQH
j_call: TRBJ2-3; clone_size: NA; v_call: TRBV7-2; cdr3_aa: ASSLDRGTDTQY
j_call: TRBJ1-1; clone_size: few; v_call: TRBV14; cdr3_aa: ASSQDRVYSEAF
j_call: TRBJ2-5; clone_size: NA; v_call: TRBV24-1; cdr3_aa: ATSDPNQETQY
j_call: TRBJ2-1; clone_size: NA; v_call: TRBV19; cdr3_aa: ASSARRQYLSYNEQF
j_call: TRBJ1-4; clone_size: once; v_call: TRBV27; cdr3_aa: ASSAGRGATNEKLF
j_call: TRBJ1-6; clone_size: NA; v_call: TRBV21-1; cdr3_aa: ASSTGGQGVPYFYNSPLH
j_call: TRBJ2-6; clone_size: NA; v_call: TRBV6-5; cdr3_aa: ASSGSVSGANVLT
j_call: TRBJ2-3; clone_size: few; v_call: TRBV5-1; cdr3_aa: ASRDSGGRQY